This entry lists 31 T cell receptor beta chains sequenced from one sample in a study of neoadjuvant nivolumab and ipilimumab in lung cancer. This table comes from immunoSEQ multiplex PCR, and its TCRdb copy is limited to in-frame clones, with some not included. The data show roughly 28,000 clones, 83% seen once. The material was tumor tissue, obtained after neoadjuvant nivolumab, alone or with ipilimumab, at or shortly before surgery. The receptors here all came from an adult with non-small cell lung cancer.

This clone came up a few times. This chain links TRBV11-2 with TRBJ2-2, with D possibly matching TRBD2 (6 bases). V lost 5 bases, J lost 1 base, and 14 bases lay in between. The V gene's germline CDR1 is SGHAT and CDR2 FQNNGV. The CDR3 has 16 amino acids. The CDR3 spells CASSPLWGLNTGELFF. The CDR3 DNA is TGTGCCAGCAGCCCTTTGTGGGGACTGAACACCGGGGAGCTGTTTTTT. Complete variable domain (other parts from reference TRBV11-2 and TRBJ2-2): EAGVAQSPRYKIIEKRQSVAFWCNPISGHATLYWYQQILGQGPKLLIQFQNNGVVDDSQLPKDRFSAERLKGVDSTLKIQPAKLEDSAVYLCASSPLWGLNTGELFFGEGSRLTVL.

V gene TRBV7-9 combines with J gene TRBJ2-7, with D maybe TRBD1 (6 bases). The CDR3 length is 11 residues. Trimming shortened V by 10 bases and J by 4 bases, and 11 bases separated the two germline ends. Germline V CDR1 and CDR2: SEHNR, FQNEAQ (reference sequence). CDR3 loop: CATGALYEQYF. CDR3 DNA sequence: TGTGCCACAGGGGCCCTATACGAGCAGTACTTC. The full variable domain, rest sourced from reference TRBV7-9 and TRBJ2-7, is DTGVSQNPRHKITKRGQNVTFRCDPISEHNRLYWYRQTLGQGPEFLTYFQNEAQLEKSRLLSDRFSAERPKGSFSTLEIQRTEQGDSAMYLCATGALYEQYFGPGTRLTVT.

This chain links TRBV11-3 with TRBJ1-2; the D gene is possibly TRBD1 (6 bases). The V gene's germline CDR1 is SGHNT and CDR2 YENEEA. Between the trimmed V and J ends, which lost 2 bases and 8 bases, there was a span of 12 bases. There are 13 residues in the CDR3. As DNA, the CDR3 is TGTGCCAGCAGCTTAAAGTCGGGGGGCGGCTACACCTTC. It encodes CASSLKSGGGYTF.

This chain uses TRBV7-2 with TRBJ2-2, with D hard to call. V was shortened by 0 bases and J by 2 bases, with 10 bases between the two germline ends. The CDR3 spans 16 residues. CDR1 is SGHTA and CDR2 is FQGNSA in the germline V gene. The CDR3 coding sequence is TGTGCCAGCAGCTTAGCGCCTGGACGTAACACCGGGGAGCTGTTTTTT. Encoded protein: CASSLAPGRNTGELFF.

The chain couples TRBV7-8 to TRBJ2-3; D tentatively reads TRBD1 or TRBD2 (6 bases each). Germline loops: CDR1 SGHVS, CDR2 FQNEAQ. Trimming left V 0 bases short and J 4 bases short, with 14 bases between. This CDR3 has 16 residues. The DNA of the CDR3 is TGTGCCAGCAGCTTAGCCAGCGGAGGGGGACCAGATACGCAGTATTTT. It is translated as CASSLASGGGPDTQYF.

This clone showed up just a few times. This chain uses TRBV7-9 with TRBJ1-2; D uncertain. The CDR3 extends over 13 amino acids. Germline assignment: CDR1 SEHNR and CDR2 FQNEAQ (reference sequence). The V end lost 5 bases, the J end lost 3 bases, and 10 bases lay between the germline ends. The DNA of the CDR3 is TGTGCCAGCAGCCCTGGGCTTTACTATGGCTACACCTTC. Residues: CASSPGLYYGYTF.

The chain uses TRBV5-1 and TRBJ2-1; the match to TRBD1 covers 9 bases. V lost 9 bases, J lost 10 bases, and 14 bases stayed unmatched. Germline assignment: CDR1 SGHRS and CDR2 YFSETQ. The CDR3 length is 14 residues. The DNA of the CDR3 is TGCGCCACCCATCCGGGACAGGGTCTGGGAGAGCAGTTCTTC. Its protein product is CATHPGQGLGEQFF.

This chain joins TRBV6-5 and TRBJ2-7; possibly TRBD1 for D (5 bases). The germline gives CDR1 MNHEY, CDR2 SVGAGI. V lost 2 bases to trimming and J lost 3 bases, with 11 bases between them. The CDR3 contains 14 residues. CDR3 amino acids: CASSYQLDSYEQYF. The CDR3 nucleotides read TGTGCCAGCAGTTACCAGCTTGACAGCTACGAGCAGTACTTC.

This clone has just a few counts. For the CDR3, the DNA is TGTGCCAGCAGCCTAAACTTATGGGCTGACTCCTACGAGCAGTACTTC. As protein: CASSLNLWADSYEQYF. V is TRBV13 and J is TRBJ2-7; D is unclear. V was shortened by 5 bases and J by 0 bases, with 17 bases between the two germline ends. Germline-derived CDR1 and CDR2 are PRHDT and FYEKMQ (reference sequence). The CDR3 spans 16 residues.

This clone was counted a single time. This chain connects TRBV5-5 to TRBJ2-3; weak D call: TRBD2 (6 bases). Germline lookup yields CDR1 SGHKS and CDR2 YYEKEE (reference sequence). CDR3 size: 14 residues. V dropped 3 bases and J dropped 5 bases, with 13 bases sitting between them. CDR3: CASSWGGARDTQYF. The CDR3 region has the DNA TGTGCCAGCAGCTGGGGCGGGGCGCGAGATACGCAGTATTTT.

The CDR3 DNA is TGTGCCAGCAGCCAACCCGCGGGATACACCGGGGAGCTGTTTTTT. Translated, it gives CASSQPAGYTGELFF. V and J are TRBV14 and TRBJ2-2; tentatively, D is TRBD2 (6 bases). Germline lookup yields CDR1 SGHDN and CDR2 FVKESK. The CDR3 is 15 amino acids. The V end was cut by 2 bases, the J end by 3 bases, with 10 bases between.

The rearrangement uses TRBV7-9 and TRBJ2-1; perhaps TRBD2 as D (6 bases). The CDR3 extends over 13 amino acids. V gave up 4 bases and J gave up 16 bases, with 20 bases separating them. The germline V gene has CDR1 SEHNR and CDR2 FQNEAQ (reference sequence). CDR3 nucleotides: TGTGCCAGCAGCTCAGCGACCGGGACTCTAATCTTCTTC. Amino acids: CASSSATGTLIFF. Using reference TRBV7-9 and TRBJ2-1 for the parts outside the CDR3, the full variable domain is DTGVSQNPRHKITKRGQNVTFRCDPISEHNRLYWYRQTLGQGPEFLTYFQNEAQLEKSRLLSDRFSAERPKGSFSTLEIQRTEQGDSAMYLCASSSATGTLIFFGPGTRLTVL.

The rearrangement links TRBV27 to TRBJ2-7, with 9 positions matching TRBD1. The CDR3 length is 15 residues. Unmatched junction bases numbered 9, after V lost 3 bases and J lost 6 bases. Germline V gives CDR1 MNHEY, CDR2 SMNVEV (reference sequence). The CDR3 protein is CASSLTGGLVSEQYF. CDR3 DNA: TGTGCCAGCAGTTTGACAGGGGGTTTAGTTTCCGAGCAGTACTTC.

The CDR3 protein is CASSRDRGQGGYTF. In nucleotides, the CDR3 is TGTGCCAGCAGCCGGGACAGGGGGCAGGGGGGCTACACCTTC. The rearrangement links TRBV2 to TRBJ1-2; TRBD1 matches 12 bases. Per the germline V gene, CDR1 is SNHLY and CDR2 is FYNNEI. V shed 6 bases, J shed 8 bases, and the junction held 7 bases outside the gene matches. The CDR3 is 14 residues long.

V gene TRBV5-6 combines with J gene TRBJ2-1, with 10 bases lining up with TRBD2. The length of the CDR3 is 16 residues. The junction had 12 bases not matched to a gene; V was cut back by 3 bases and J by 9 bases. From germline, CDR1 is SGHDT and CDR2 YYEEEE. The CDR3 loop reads CASSWTASGSFGEQFF. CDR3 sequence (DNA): TGTGCCAGCAGCTGGACGGCTAGCGGGAGCTTCGGTGAGCAGTTCTTC. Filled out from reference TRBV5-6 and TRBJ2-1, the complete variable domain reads DAGVTQSPTHLIKTRGQQVTLRCSPKSGHDTVSWYQQALGQGPQFIFQYYEEEERQRGNFPDRFSGHQFPNYSSELNVNALLLGDSALYLCASSWTASGSFGEQFFGPGTRLTVL.

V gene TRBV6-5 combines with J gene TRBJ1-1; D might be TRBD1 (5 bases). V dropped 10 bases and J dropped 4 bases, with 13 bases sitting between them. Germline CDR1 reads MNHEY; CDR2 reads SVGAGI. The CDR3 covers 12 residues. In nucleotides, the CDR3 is TGTGCCACCCGCTTAGGGGTCACTGAAGCTTTCTTT. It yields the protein CATRLGVTEAFF.

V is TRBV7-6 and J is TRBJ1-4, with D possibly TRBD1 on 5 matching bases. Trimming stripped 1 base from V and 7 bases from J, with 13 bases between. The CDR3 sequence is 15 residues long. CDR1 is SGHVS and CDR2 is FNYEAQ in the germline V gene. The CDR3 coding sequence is TGTGCCAGCAGCTTAGGCCAGGGTAGGGGTGAAAAACTGTTTTTT. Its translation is CASSLGQGRGEKLFF.

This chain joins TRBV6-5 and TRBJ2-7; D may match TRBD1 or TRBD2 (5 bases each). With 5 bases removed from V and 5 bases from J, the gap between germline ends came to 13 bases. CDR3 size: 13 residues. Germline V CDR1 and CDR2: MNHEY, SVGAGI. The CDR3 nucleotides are TGTGCCAGCAGTGTCTCGGGGCAGGACGAGCAGTACTTC. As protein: CASSVSGQDEQYF.

The CDR3 DNA sequence: TGCAGCGTTGAATTGGACAGGGGCCGCCAGTACGAGCAGTACTTC. Protein: CSVELDRGRQYEQYF. The chain combines TRBV29-1 with TRBJ2-7; 9 bases map to TRBD1. Germline loops: CDR1 SQVTM, CDR2 ANQGSEA. With 2 bases clipped from V and 4 bases from J, the junction kept 9 bases outside the gene matches. This CDR3 region has 15 residues.

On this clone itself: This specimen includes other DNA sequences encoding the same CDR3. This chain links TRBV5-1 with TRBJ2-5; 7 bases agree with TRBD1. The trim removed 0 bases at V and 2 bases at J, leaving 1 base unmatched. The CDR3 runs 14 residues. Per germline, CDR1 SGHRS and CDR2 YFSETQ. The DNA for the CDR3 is TGCGCCAGCAGCTTGGGCAGGGGGCAAGAGACCCAGTACTTC. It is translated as CASSLGRGQETQYF.

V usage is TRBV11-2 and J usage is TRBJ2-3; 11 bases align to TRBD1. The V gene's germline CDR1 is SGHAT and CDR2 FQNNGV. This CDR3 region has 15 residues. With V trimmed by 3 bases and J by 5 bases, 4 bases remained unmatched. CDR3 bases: TGTGCCAGCAGCTTGGACAGGGGGCTGGGAGATACGCAGTATTTT. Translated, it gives CASSLDRGLGDTQYF.

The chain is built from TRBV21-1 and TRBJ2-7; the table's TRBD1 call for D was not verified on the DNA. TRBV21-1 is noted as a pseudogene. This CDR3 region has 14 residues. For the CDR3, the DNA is TGTGCCAGCAGCAAATACGACAGCTGGAACGAGCAGTACTTC. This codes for CASSKYDSWNEQYF.

The CDR3 nucleotides read TGCGCCAGCAGCTTGGGTGGCAGGGGAGACGAGCAGTACTTC. The encoded protein is CASSLGGRGDEQYF. The V call is TRBV5-1, the J call TRBJ2-7, with D perhaps TRBD1 (6 bases). Germline V gene lookup returns CDR1 SGHRS and CDR2 YFSETQ. The CDR3 has 14 amino acids. Trimming removed 0 bases at V and 5 bases at J, with 12 bases between. The whole variable domain, remainder taken from reference TRBV5-1 and TRBJ2-7, is KAGVTQTPRYLIKTRGQQVTLSCSPISGHRSVSWYQQTPGQGLQFLFEYFSETQRNKGNFPGRFSGRQFSNSRSEMNVSTLELGDSALYLCASSLGGRGDEQYFGPGTRLTVT.

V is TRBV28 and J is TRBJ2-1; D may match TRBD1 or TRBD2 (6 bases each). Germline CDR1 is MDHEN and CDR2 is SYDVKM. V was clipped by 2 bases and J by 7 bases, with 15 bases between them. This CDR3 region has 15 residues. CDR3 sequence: CASSLRGHVLNEQFF. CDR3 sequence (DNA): TGTGCCAGCAGTTTACGGGGGCATGTGTTAAATGAGCAGTTCTTC.

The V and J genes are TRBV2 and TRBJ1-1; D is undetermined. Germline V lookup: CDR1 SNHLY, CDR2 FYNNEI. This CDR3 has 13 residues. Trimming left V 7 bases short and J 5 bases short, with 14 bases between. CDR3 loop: CASKYDPVTEAFF. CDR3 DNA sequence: TGTGCCAGCAAGTACGACCCCGTGACTGAAGCTTTCTTT.

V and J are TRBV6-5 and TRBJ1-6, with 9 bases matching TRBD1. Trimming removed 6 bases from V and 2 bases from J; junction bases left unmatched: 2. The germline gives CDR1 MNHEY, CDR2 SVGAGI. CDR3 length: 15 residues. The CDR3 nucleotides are TGTGCCAGCAGACAGGGGGCCCCCTATAATTCACCCCTCCACTTT. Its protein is CASRQGAPYNSPLHF.

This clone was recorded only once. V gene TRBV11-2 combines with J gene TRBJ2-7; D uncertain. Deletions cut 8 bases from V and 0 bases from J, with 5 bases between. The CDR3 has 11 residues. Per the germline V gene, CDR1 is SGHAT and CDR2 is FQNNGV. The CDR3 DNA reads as TGTGCCAGCGGGCTCTCCTACGAGCAGTACTTC. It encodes CASGLSYEQYF.

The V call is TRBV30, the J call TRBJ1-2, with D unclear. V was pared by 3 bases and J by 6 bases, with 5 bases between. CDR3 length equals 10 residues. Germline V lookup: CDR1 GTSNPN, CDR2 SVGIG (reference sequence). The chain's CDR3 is CAWRENGYTF. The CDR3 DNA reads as TGTGCCTGGAGAGAAAATGGCTACACCTTC.

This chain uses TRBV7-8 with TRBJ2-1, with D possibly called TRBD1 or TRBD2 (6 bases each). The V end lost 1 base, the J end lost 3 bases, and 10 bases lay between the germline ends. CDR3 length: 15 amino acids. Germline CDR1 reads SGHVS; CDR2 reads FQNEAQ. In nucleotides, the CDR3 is TGTGCCAGCAGCTTAGGGGGGGCTTTCTACAATGAGCAGTTCTTC. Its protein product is CASSLGGAFYNEQFF.

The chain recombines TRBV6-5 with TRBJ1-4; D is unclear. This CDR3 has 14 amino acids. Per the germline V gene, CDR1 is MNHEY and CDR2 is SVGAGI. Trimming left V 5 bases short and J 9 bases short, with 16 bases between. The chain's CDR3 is CASSRDGLSKKLFF. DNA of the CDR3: TGTGCCAGCAGTCGTGACGGACTATCGAAAAAACTGTTTTTT.

The CDR3 DNA reads TGTGCCAGCAGGCAAACTCTTAGCACAGATACGCAGTATTTT. Protein sequence: CASRQTLSTDTQYF. The genes are TRBV28 and TRBJ2-3; D is undetermined. The CDR3 is 14 amino acids. Germline V gene data show CDR1 as MDHEN and CDR2 as SYDVKM. Trimming shortened V by 6 bases and J by 0 bases, and 10 bases separated the two germline ends.